What follows describes a single TCR beta chain. What it binds is not known. CD8 cells regarded as naive lacked CD45RO, were positively chosen for CCR7, and omitted terminally differentiated effector memory CD45RA+ cells. These data are taken from a study of shared clonotypes between healthy human individuals. Study results and caveats: Since donors were few, the genetic and exposure-history diversity represented was limited.

Germline V gene lookup returns CDR1 WSHSY and CDR2 SAAADI. V lost 0 bases and J lost 4, with 22 bases in between. The length of the CDR3 is 19 residues. Sequencing was performed with immunoSEQ multiplex PCR; in TCRdb, only in-frame clones are kept and a portion is missing. The table records approximately 2,000,000 clones, 80% to 95% of them present only once. Sequenced: naive CD8+ T cells from PBMCs. This receptor was taken from a man younger than 35 in good health. Some clones in this sample may be carry-over from other donors' samples. J is TRBJ2-1 and V is TRBV10-2; possibly TRBD2 for D (5 bases). The CDR3 loop reads CASSESTAGMGLTYNEQFF. Here the CDR3 DNA reads TGCGCCAGCAGTGAGTCGACTGCCGGGATGGGCTTGACTTACAATGAGCAGTTCTTC.